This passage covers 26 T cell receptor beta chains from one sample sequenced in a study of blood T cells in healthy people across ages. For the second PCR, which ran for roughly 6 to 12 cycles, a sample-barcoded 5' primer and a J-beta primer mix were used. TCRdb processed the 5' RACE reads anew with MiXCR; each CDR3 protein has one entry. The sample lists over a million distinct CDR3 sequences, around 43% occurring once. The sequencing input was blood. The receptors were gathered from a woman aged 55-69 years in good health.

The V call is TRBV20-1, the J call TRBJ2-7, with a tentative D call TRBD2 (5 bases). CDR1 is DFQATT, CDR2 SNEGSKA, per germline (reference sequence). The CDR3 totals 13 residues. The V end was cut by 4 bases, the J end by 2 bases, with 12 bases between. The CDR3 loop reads CSATLAYPYEQYF. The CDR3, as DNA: TGCAGTGCTACCCTAGCATACCCCTACGAGCAGTACTTC.

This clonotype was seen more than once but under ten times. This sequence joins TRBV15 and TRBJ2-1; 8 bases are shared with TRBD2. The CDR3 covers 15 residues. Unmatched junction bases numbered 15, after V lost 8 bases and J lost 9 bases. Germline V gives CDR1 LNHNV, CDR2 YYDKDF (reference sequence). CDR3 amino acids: CATAPGLVFSGEQFF. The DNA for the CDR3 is TGTGCCACCGCACCGGGACTAGTGTTTAGTGGTGAGCAGTTCTTC.

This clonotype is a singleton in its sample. CDR3 DNA sequence: TGTGCCAGCAGCGTCGGGGTAAGGGAGACCCAGTACTTC. It yields the protein CASSVGVRETQYF. The chain combines TRBV7-2 with TRBJ2-5; perhaps TRBD2 as D (5 bases). CDR3 length equals 13 residues. Germline V gene data show CDR1 as SGHTA and CDR2 as FQGNSA. Trimming stripped 5 bases from V and 5 bases from J, with 12 bases between. Filled out from reference TRBV7-2 and TRBJ2-5, the complete variable domain reads GAGVSQSPSNKVTEKGKDVELRCDPISGHTALYWYRQSLGQGLEFLIYFQGNSAPDKSGLPSDRFSAERTGGSVSTLTIQRTQQEDSAVYLCASSVGVRETQYFGPGTRLLVL.

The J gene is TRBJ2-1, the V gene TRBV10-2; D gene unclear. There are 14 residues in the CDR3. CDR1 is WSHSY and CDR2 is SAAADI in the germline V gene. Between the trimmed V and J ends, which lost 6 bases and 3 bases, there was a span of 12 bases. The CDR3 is CASRVGTLYNEQFF. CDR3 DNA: TGCGCCAGCAGAGTCGGAACCCTCTACAATGAGCAGTTCTTC.

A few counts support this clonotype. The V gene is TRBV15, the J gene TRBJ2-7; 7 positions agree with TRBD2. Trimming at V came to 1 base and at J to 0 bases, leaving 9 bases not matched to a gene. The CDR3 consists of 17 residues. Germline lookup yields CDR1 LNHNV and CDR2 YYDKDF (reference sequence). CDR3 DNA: TGTGCCACCAGCAGAGGCCCCGGGCGGGGGAACTCCTACGAGCAGTACTTC. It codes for CATSRGPGRGNSYEQYF.

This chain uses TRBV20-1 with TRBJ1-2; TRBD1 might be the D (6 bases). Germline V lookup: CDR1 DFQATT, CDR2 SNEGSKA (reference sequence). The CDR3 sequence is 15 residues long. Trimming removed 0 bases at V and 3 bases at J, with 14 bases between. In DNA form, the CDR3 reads TGCAGTGCTAGAGATATGGGGGCCGCATACTATGGCTACACCTTC. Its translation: CSARDMGAAYYGYTF.

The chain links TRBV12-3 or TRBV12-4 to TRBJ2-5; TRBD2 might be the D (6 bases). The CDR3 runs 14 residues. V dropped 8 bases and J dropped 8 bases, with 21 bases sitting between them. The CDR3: CASQEAGLPGTQYF. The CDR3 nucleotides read TGTGCCAGCCAAGAGGCGGGACTGCCAGGAACCCAGTACTTC.

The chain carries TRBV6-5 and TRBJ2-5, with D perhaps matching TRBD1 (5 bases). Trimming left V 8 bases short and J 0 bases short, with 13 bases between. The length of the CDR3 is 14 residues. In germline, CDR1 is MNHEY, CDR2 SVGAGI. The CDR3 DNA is TGTGCCAGCCGAATTCCAGGGTACCAAGAGACCCAGTACTTC. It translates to CASRIPGYQETQYF.

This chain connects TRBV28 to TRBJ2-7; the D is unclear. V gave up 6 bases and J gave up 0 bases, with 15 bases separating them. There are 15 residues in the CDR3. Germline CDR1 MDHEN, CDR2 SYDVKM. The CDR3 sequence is CASRRRAHLSYEQYF. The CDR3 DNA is TGTGCCAGCAGACGCCGAGCTCATCTCTCCTACGAGCAGTACTTC.

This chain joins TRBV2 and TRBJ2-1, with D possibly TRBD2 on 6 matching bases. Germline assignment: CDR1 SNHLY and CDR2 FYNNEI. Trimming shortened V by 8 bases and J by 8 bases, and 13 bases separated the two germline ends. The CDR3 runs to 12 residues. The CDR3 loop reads CASGVTSHEQFF. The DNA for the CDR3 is TGTGCCAGCGGTGTGACTAGTCATGAGCAGTTCTTC.

In DNA form, the CDR3 reads TGTGCCAGCAGTTTGGGGGGGAGGTCGTTCTTC. It translates to CASSLGGRSFF. The V call is TRBV11-2, the J call TRBJ2-1, with 7 nucleotides matching TRBD2. Germline V gives CDR1 SGHAT, CDR2 FQNNGV. CDR3 length: 11 residues. The junction had 8 bases not matched to a gene; V was cut back by 6 bases and J by 15 bases.

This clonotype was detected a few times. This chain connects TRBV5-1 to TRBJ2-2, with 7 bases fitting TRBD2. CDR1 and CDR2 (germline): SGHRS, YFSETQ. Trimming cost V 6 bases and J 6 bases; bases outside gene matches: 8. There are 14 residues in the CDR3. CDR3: CASTSGIPPGELFF. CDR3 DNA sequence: TGCGCCAGCACCAGCGGGATACCCCCCGGGGAGCTGTTTTTT.

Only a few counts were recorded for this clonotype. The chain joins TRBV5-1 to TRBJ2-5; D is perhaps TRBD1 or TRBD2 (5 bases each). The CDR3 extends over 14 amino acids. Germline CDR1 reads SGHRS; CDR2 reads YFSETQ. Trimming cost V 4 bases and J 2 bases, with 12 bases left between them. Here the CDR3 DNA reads TGCGCCAGCAGCCACGGGACGAAGCAAGAGACCCAGTACTTC. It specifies CASSHGTKQETQYF. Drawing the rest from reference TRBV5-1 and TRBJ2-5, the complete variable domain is KAGVTQTPRYLIKTRGQQVTLSCSPISGHRSVSWYQQTPGQGLQFLFEYFSETQRNKGNFPGRFSGRQFSNSRSEMNVSTLELGDSALYLCASSHGTKQETQYFGPGTRLLVL.

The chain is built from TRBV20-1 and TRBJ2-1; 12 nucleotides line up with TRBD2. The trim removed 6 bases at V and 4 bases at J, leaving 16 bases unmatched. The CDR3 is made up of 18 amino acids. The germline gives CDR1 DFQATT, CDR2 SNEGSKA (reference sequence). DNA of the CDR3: TGCAGTGCCACCCGGCTAGCGGGAGGGGGTCGGTTGTACAATGAGCAGTTCTTC. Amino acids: CSATRLAGGGRLYNEQFF.

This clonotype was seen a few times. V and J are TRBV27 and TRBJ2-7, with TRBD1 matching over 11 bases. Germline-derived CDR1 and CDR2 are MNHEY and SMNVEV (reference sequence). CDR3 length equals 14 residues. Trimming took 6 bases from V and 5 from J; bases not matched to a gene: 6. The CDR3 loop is CASSPGTGGHEQYF. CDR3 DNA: TGTGCCAGCAGCCCCGGGACAGGGGGTCACGAGCAGTACTTC.

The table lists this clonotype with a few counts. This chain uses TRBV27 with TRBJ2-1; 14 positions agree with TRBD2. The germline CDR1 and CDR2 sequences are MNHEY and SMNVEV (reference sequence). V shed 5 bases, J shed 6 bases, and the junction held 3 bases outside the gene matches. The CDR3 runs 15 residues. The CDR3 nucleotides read TGTGCCAGCAGTGGGGGACTAGCGGGGGCCAATGAGCAGTTCTTC. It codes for CASSGGLAGANEQFF.

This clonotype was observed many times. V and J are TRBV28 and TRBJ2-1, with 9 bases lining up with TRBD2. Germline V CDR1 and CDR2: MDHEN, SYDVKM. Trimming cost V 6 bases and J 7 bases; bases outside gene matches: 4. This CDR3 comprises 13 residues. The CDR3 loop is CASSLSGRNEQFF. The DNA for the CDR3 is TGTGCCAGCAGCCTAAGCGGGAGGAATGAGCAGTTCTTC.

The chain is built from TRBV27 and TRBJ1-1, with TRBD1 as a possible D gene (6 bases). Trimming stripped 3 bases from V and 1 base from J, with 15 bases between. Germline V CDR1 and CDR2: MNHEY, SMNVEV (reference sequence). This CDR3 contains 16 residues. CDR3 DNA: TGTGCCAGCAGTTTTGGTTTCCGAGGGGGGAACACTGAAGCTTTCTTT. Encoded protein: CASSFGFRGGNTEAFF.

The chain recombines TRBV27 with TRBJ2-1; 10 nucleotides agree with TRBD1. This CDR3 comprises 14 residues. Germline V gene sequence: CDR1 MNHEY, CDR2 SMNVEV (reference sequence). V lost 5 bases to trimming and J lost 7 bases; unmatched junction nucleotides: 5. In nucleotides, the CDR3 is TGTGCCAGCAGTCCGGGGGACAGGGGAAATGAGCAGTTCTTC. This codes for CASSPGDRGNEQFF.

The CDR3 DNA reads TGTGCCAGCAACCAAGAAACGACAGGGGGCACAGATACGCAGTATTTT. As protein: CASNQETTGGTDTQYF. This chain connects TRBV6-2 or TRBV6-3 to TRBJ2-3; TRBD1 aligns across 8 bases. CDR3 size: 16 residues. CDR1 and CDR2 from the germline V gene are MNHEY and SVGEGT. V was pared by 7 bases and J by 1 base, with 10 bases of the junction left unmatched.

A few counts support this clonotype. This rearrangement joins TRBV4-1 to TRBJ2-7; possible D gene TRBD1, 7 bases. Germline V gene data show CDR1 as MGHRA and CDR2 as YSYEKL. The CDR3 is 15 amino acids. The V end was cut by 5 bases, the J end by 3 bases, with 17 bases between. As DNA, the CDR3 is TGCGCCAGCAGCTTCAGGGACAGCGGGTTCTACGAGCAGTACTTC. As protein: CASSFRDSGFYEQYF.

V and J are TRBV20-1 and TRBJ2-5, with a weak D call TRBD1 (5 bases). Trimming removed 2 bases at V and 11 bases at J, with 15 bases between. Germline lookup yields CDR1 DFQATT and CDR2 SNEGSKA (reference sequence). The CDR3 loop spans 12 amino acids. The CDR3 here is CSARHRSNEQYF. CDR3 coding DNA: TGCAGTGCTAGACACAGGAGCAATGAGCAGTACTTC.

CDR3 sequence reads: CASRAEYTSPLHF. CDR3 DNA sequence: TGTGCCAGCAGGGCGGAGTATACCTCACCCCTCCACTTT. The genes are TRBV27 and TRBJ1-6; unclear D gene. The CDR3 sequence is 13 residues long. V was shortened by 6 bases and J by 10 bases, with 13 bases between the two germline ends. Germline V lookup: CDR1 MNHEY, CDR2 SMNVEV (reference sequence).

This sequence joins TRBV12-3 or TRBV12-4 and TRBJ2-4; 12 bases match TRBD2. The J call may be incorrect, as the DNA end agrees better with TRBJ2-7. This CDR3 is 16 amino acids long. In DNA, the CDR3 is TGTGCCAGCAGTTTACGGACTAGCGGGAAATCGGGCGAGCAGTACTTC. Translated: CASSLRTSGKSGEQYF.

The CDR3 sequence: CASSQDGAGADEKLFF. The CDR3 region has the DNA TGCGCCAGCAGCCAAGATGGGGCAGGGGCGGATGAAAAACTGTTTTTT. The rearrangement links TRBV4-1 to TRBJ1-4; TRBD1 is a possible D gene (6 bases). This CDR3 is built from 16 residues. The germline V gene encodes CDR1 MGHRA and CDR2 YSYEKL. V lost 0 bases and J 6 bases, leaving 14 bases between the germline ends.

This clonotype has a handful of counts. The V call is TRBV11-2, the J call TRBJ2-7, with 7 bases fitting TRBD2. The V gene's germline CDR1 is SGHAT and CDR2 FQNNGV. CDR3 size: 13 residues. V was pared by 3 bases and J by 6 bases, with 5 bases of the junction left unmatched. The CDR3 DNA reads TGTGCCAGCAGCTTGAGGTCGGGGGGCGAGCAGTACTTC. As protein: CASSLRSGGEQYF. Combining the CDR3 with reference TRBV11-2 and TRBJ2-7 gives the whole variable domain EAGVAQSPRYKIIEKRQSVAFWCNPISGHATLYWYQQILGQGPKLLIQFQNNGVVDDSQLPKDRFSAERLKGVDSTLKIQPAKLEDSAVYLCASSLRSGGEQYFGPGTRLTVT.